Listed below are T cell receptor beta chains from one sample, sequenced in a study of CD8 T cells in ankylosing spondylitis. MiXCR, applied by TCRdb to the 5' RACE reads, yields one record per CDR3 protein. The table lists hundreds of thousands of distinct CDR3 sequences, about 20% of them singletons, with under 15% in the top ten. The sample consisted of blood, either unsorted or a sorted T cell fraction (not recorded which). These receptors were obtained from a male donor with ankylosing spondylitis or in good health (not recorded which). The CDR3 runs from the conserved cysteine through the conserved F or W. The D gene is left open where the match is weak.

d_call,j_call,v_call,cdr3_aa
-,TRBJ2-1,TRBV4-1,CASSQDGNEQFF
-,TRBJ2-2,TRBV5-1,CASSLAGGLTGELFF
-,TRBJ2-2,TRBV4-1,CASSQPGLDPGELFF
-,TRBJ2-1,TRBV2,CASSAGLGVVF
TRBD2,TRBJ2-3,TRBV4-1,CASSQVSYAGGETTDTQYF
-,TRBJ2-5,TRBV11-2,CASSLEGEVGETQYF
TRBD1,TRBJ2-7,TRBV14,CASSQAGQGTYEQYF
TRBD1,TRBJ2-7,TRBV7-9,CASSPGQGAPGEQYF
-,TRBJ2-7,TRBV27,CASRPTGQIYEQYF
-,TRBJ2-7,TRBV6-2/TRBV6-3,CASSYKAPTGDGEQYF
-,TRBJ2-7,TRBV27,CASSFDSSYEQYF
-,TRBJ2-1,TRBV5-1,CASREREPYEQFF
-,TRBJ2-1,TRBV7-9,CASSLFGDEQFF
TRBD2,TRBJ2-3,TRBV20-1,CSATGSGGADTQYF
-,TRBJ2-7,TRBV3-1,CASSQETLTVEQYF
TRBD2,TRBJ2-1,TRBV29-1,CSVVGGGSSYNEQFF
TRBD1,TRBJ1-2,TRBV27,CASRPTGGRETYGYTF
-,TRBJ2-3,TRBV12-3/TRBV12-4,CASSLIGDTDTQYF
TRBD1,TRBJ2-7,TRBV5-5,CASSSRDRYEQYF
-,TRBJ2-7,TRBV27,CASLPPGAASYEQYF
-,TRBJ2-7,TRBV7-4,CAIADGGPDEQYF
-,TRBJ2-1,TRBV20-1,CSVRSQNYNEQFF
-,TRBJ2-6,TRBV29-1,CSVEDRQSSGANVLTF